The text below deals with one T cell receptor (beta chain). This specimen belongs to a study of shared clonotypes between healthy human individuals. Splitting of each subset's genomic DNA was done evenly across several immunoSEQ plates. In the original processing: Filtering differed because ImmunoSEQ produced junction-only sequences that carried no quality scores. The table came from immunoSEQ multiplex PCR; TCRdb's copy has only in-frame clones and leaves some out. The DNA gave D and trimming, while V, J and clone size come from that table. Of 2 million to 2.5 million clones detected, less than 95% appear once; the ten largest clones hold 0.3% to 0.4%. The CDR3 length is 15 residues. Deletions cut 4 bases from V and 2 bases from J, with 13 bases between. CDR1 and CDR2 from the germline V gene are SGDLS and YYNGEE.

This sequence was found in a man between 18 and 35 years old in good health. Some clones in this sample may be carry-over from other donors' samples. Material: naive CD4+ T cells from PBMCs. The subset was: CD45RA+ positively selected. The genes are TRBV9 and TRBJ1-3, with a weak D call TRBD1 (5 bases). As DNA, the CDR3 is TGTGCCAGCAGCCCGCGAACGGGACCTGGAAACACCATATATTTT. Its translation is CASSPRTGPGNTIYF.